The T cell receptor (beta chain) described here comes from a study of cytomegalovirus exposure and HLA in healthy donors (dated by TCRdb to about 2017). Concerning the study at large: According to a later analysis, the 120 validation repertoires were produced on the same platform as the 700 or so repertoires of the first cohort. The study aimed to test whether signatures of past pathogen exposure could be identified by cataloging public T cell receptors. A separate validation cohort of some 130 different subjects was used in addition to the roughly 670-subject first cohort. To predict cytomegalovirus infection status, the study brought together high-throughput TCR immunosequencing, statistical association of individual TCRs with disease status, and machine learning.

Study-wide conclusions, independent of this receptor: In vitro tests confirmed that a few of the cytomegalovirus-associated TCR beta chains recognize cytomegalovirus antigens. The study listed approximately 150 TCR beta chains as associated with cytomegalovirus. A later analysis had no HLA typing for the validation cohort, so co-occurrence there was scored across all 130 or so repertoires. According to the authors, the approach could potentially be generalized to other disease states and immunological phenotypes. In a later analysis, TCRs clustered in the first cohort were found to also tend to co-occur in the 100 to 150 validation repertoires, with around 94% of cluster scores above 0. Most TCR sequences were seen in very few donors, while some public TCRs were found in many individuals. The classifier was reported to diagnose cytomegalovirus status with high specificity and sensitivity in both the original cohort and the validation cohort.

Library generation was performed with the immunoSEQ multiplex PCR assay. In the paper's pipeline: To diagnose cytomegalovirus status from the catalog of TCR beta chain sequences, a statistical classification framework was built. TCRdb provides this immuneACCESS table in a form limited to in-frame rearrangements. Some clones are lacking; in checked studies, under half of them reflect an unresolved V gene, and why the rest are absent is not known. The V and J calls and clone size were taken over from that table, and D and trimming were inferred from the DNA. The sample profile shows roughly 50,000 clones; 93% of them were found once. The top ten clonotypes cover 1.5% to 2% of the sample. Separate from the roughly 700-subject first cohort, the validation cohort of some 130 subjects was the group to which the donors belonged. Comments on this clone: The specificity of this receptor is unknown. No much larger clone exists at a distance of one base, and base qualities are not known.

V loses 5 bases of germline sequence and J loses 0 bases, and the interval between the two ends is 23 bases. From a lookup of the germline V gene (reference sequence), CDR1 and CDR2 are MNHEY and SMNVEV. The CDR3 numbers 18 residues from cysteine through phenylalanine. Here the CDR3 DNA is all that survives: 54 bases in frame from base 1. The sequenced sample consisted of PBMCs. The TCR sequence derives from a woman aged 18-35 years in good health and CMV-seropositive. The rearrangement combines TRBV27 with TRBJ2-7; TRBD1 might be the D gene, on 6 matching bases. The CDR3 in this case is CASSPLAIGGLSSYEQYF. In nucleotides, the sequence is TGTGCCAGCAGTCCCCTTGCGATTGGGGGCCTCAGCTCCTACGAGCAGTACTTC.